The source of this TCR beta chain is a study of blood T cell repertoires in COVID-19 (dated by TCRdb to the early 2020s). At the level of the whole study: The collaborator samples originated in the United States, Italy and Spain and spanned the acute and convalescent phases of COVID-19. Where HLA class I and class II types were available, the types were taken from metadata supplied by the sample provider, not from assay-based typing. A freely available public database, intended as a resource for researchers studying the immune response to SARS-CoV-2, is where the repertoires were released. Subjects who had been exposed to COVID-19, were actively infected with it, or had recovered from it provided the deeply sampled blood TCRbeta repertoires that made up the dataset. Samples were obtained from the ongoing ImmuneRACE study (first 160 participants) and from over 1,000 subjects provided by 6 global collaborators. The sample metadata nearly always contained a de-identified subject ID, COVID-19 status, age in years and sex. The material from the prospective study consisted of cDNA or gDNA derived from T cells, B-cell-depleted T cells, or PBMCs.

Summary of the overall study and its limitations: Clinical and demographic metadata were provided uncurated, with the amount varying by source and participant.

TCRbeta CDR3 regions were amplified from genomic DNA by means of the immunoSEQ Assay, a bias-controlled multiplex PCR. The paper's processing steps were these. The number of nucleated cells in each sample was estimated from the amplification of reference gene primers within the assay. Sequence reads were collapsed and filtered to measure the absolute abundance of every unique TCRbeta CDR3 rearrangement. Productive Simpson clonality was computed per sample as the square root of Simpson's diversity index over productive rearrangements. TCRdb provides this immuneACCESS table in a form limited to in-frame rearrangements. Some clones are lacking; in checked studies, under half of them reflect an unresolved V gene, and why the rest are absent is not known. Clone size and the V and J calls come from that table; the DNA yielded D and trimming. The sample table lists some 530,000 clones, about 88% of them with a count of one. Together, the top ten hold approximately 8.3% of the sample.

Enrolling through a virtual design, the prospective study's participants ranged in age from roughly 18 to 100 years and lived across about two dozen United States geographic areas. Cohort assignment in the prospective study relied on participant-reported clinical history from a screening survey and a study questionnaire. Recovered participants in ImmuneRACE Cohort 3 were defined as having two consecutive negative NP/OP PCR tests, clearance from a healthcare professional, or resolution of symptoms. In the prospective study, mobile phlebotomists collected whole blood, serum and a nasopharyngeal or oropharyngeal swab from each participant. Over a roughly 2-month period, participants in the prospective study had the option of providing additional blood draws and questionnaires. Blood samples from the prospective study were shipped frozen or at room temperature prior to DNA extraction. A remark on this clone: The target of this receptor is not known. No base qualities exist here, and no much larger clone lies one base off it.

The sequencing input was PBMCs or T cells enriched from blood (not recorded which). This receptor was obtained from a woman in her fifties or sixties who had recovered from COVID-19.

The nucleotide sequence is given as TGTGCCAGCAGTTCTGCAGACAGGACCAACTATGGCTACACCTTC. Translation gives CASSSADRTNYGYTF. The chain joins TRBV6-5 to TRBJ1-2; perhaps TRBD1 is the D gene, with 6 bases matching. From the germline V gene, CDR1 is MNHEY and CDR2 is SVGAGI. The junction shows trimming of 4 bases on V and 2 bases on J, plus 14 bases between the germline ends. The CDR3 numbers 15 residues from cysteine through phenylalanine. Only the CDR3 portion is preserved as DNA: 45 bases, with reading frame beginning at the first base.